A selection of T cell receptor beta chains follows, all from one sample in a study of cytomegalovirus exposure and HLA in healthy donors. TCRdb keeps only in-frame clones here, not all; method: immunoSEQ multiplex PCR. The sample gives about 160,000 clones, more than 75% of which show up once; 2.5% to 3% is in the top ten. The material sequenced was PBMCs. The receptors stem from a young man in good health and CMV-seronegative. Both conserved end residues are part of each CDR3.

v_call	j_call	cdr3_aa
TRBV5-6	TRBJ2-1	CASSLGGAVNNEQFF
TRBV5-4	TRBJ2-2	CASSENRVDGELFF
TRBV5-1	TRBJ2-6	CASSLRTGGSGANVLTF
TRBV7-8	TRBJ2-7	CASSEKTVLPGEQYF
TRBV5-1	TRBJ2-5	CASSLTGPVQETQYF
TRBV5-4	TRBJ2-3	CASSTGTSGRRGGDTQYF
TRBV4-1	TRBJ2-5	CASSQGWTGVGETQYF
TRBV7-9	TRBJ2-5	CASSLEGFSGQYF
TRBV10-2	TRBJ2-7	CASSADRYTYEQYF
TRBV5-4	TRBJ2-3	CASSLERDRGTDTQYF